The clone carrying this T cell receptor beta chain was observed once. Antigen specificity is unknown. For every subset, genomic DNA was evenly distributed across several immunoSEQ plates. Assay: immunoSEQ multiplex PCR; the TCRdb copy retains only in-frame clones and omits some. The repertoire holds about 980,000 clones, over 75% seen once, with approximately 1.5% in the top ten. The split of CD4+ cells yielded CD45RA+ naive and CD45RA-negative memory subsets. The data stem from a study of shared clonotypes between healthy human individuals. Germline lookup yields CDR1 MDHEN and CDR2 SYDVKM. CDR3 size: 18 residues. Germline trimming cut 6 bases from V and 5 bases from J; bases unmatched to any gene: 14. Study findings and constraints: Incompleteness in sorted-subset sequencing, despite large depth, was shown by rarefaction. With a handful of donors compared, 5% to 5.5% of naive CD4 clonotypes were shared.

Sequences were obtained from memory CD4+ T cells sorted from blood. Subset meaning: CD45RA-negative fraction. The origin of this receptor is a young man in good health. The chain employs TRBV28 and TRBJ2-3, with 13 bases matching TRBD2. In DNA form, the CDR3 reads TGTGCCAGCAGCCTCTCCCGACTAGCGGGGGGCCTGAAAGATACGCAGTATTTT. Amino acid sequence: CASSLSRLAGGLKDTQYF.